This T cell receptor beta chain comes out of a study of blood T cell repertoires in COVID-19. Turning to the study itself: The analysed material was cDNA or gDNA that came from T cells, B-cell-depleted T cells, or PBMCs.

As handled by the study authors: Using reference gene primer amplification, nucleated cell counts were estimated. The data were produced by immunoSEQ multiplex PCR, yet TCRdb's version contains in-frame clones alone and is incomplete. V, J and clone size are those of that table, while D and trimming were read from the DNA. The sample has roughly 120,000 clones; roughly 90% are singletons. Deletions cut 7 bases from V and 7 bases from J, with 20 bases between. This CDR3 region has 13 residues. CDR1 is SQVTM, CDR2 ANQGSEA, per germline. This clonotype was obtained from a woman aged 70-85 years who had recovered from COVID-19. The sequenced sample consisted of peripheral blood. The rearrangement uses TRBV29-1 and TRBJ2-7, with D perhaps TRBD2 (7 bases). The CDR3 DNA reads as TGCAGCGCCCGAGGGGGGGATCGTAAGGAGCAGTACTTC. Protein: CSARGGDRKEQYF.